The 8 T cell receptor beta chains reported below all come from one sample, sequenced in a study of shared clonotypes between healthy human individuals. Some clones are missing from TCRdb's copy, which holds only in-frame ones; the method was immunoSEQ multiplex PCR. The sample holds about 2.3 million clones, over 85% seen once. The sequencing input was naive CD4+ T cells from PBMCs. This sample's subset: CD45RA+ positively selected. The source of these receptors is a man aged 18-30 years in good health. Some clones in this sample may be carry-over from other donors' samples.

The table lists this clone with a count of one. J is TRBJ2-5 and V is TRBV19; 8 bases are shared with TRBD1. In germline, CDR1 is LNHDA, CDR2 SQIVND (reference sequence). J lost 5 bases, V lost 5 bases, and 4 bases had no gene match. The CDR3 runs 13 residues. CDR3 amino acids: CASSLDRGETQYF. CDR3 DNA: TGTGCCAGTAGTCTCGACAGGGGCGAGACCCAGTACTTC. The full variable domain, its missing parts supplied by reference TRBV19 and TRBJ2-5, is DGGITQSPKYLFRKEGQNVTLSCEQNLNHDAMYWYRQDPGQGLRLIYYSQIVNDFQKGDIAEGYSVSREKKESFPLTVTSAQKNPTAFYLCASSLDRGETQYFGPGTRLLVL.

To note about this clone: The same CDR3 is also encoded by other DNA sequences in this sample. J is TRBJ2-3 and V is TRBV29-1; 10 nucleotides match TRBD2. The CDR3 runs 13 residues. Germline trimming cut 5 bases from V and 3 bases from J; bases unmatched to any gene: 2. Germline-derived CDR1 and CDR2 are SQVTM and ANQGSEA. The CDR3 loop reads CSVSGRATDTQYF. CDR3 coding DNA: TGCAGCGTTAGCGGGAGGGCGACAGATACGCAGTATTTT.

This chain connects TRBV7-9 to TRBJ2-3; no reliable D call. Deletions cut 4 bases from V and 0 bases from J, with 8 bases between. This CDR3 has 14 amino acids. CDR1 and CDR2 (germline): SEHNR, FQNEAQ (reference sequence). The DNA of the CDR3 is TGTGCCAGCAGCTGGACGACCAGCACAGATACGCAGTATTTT. It encodes CASSWTTSTDTQYF.

Comment on this clone: The same CDR3 can be traced to other DNA sequences in this sample. This chain uses TRBV28 with TRBJ1-4; 8 bases map to TRBD1. CDR3 length: 14 residues. Looked up from germline, CDR1 is MDHEN and CDR2 is SYDVKM. Trimming cost V 5 bases and J 3 bases; bases outside gene matches: 2. CDR3 sequence: CASSTGGANEKLFF. The CDR3 DNA follows: TGTGCCAGCAGTACAGGGGGGGCTAATGAAAAACTGTTTTTT.

The V gene is TRBV7-8, the J gene TRBJ1-4; maybe TRBD1 (5 bases). V lost 6 bases to trimming and J lost 11 bases, with 22 bases between them. Germline CDR1 reads SGHVS; CDR2 reads FQNEAQ. The CDR3 loop spans 15 amino acids. The CDR3 DNA reads as TGTGCCAGCAGGCAGGGACGGCTACCTGGCGGGAAACTGTTTTTT. Encoded protein: CASRQGRLPGGKLFF.

The V gene is TRBV29-1, the J gene TRBJ2-5; perhaps TRBD2 as D (5 bases). CDR1 is SQVTM and CDR2 is ANQGSEA in the germline V gene. CDR3 length: 13 amino acids. Trimming shortened V by 7 bases and J by 1 base, and 13 bases separated the two germline ends. The CDR3, as DNA: TGCAGCGGGCGGCGGCGGGCCCAAGAGACCCAGTACTTC. This sequence encodes CSGRRRAQETQYF.

V is TRBV6-5 and J is TRBJ1-1; no definite D call. From germline, CDR1 is MNHEY and CDR2 SVGAGI. Trimming cost V 6 bases and J 2 bases, with 16 bases left between them. The CDR3 spans 15 residues. As DNA, the CDR3 is TGTGCCAGCAGCCCCGGGATTCGGCTTAACACTGAAGCTTTCTTT. Translation gives CASSPGIRLNTEAFF.

This clone was observed a single time. The chain combines TRBV5-1 with TRBJ2-2, with unresolved D. CDR1 SGHRS and CDR2 YFSETQ come from the germline V gene. V shed 5 bases and J shed 1 base, with 9 bases lying between them. The CDR3 totals 14 residues. The CDR3: CASSFNWNTGELFF. The CDR3 region has the DNA TGCGCCAGCAGTTTTAACTGGAACACCGGGGAGCTGTTTTTT.